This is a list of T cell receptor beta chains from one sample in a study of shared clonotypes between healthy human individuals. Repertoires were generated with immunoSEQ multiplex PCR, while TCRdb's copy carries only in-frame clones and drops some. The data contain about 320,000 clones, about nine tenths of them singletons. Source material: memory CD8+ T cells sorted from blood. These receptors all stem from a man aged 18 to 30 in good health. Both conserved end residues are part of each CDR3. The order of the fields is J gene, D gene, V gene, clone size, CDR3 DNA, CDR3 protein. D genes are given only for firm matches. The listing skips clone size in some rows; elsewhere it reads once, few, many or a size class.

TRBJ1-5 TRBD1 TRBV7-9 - TGTGCCAGCAGCTTGGGACAGGGAAGCCAGCCCCAGCATTTT CASSLGQGSQPQHF
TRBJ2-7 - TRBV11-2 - TGTGCCAGCAGCCTGGGGCGGTGGGGTAGGTCTCGTGACGAGCAGTACTTC CASSLGRWGRSRDEQYF
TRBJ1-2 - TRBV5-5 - TGTGCCAGCAGCTTTTTCCGGGGAATCAACTATGGCTACACCTTC CASSFFRGINYGYTF
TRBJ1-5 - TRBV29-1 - TGCAGCGTTTCCGGGACGGATAGCAATCAGCCCCAGCATTTT CSVSGTDSNQPQHF
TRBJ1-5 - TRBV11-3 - TGTGCCAGCAGGATAGAGTTCGGGGATCGGGACAATCAGCCCCAGCATTTT CASRIEFGDRDNQPQHF
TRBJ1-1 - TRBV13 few TGTGCCAGCAGCTCCCCTGGGGTGAACACTGAAGCTTTCTTT CASSSPGVNTEAFF
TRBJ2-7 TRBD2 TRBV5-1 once TGCGCCAGCAGGACTAGCGGGAGAGAGAGCTCCTACGAGCAGTACTTC CASRTSGRESSYEQYF
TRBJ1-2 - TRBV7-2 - TGTGCCAGCAGCTTAGGGGGACGGGCATCACCTTATGGCTACACCTTC CASSLGGRASPYGYTF
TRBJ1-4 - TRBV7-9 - TGTGCCAGCAGCTCGGGGGGGATTAATGAAAAACTGTTTTTT CASSSGGINEKLFF
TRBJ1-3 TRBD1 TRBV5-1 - TGCGCCAGCAGCCTACACCCCTTGACAGGGGCCGGAAACACCATATATTTT CASSLHPLTGAGNTIYF
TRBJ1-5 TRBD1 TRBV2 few TGTGCCAGCAGTCGGACAGGGGGCGGTCAGCCCCAGCATTTT CASSRTGGGQPQHF
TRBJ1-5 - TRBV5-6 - TGTGCCAGCAGCTCGGAGGGTCAGCCCCAGCATTTT CASSSEGQPQHF
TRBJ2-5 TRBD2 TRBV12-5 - TGTGCTAGTGGTTCCGCGGGGGGGGCAACGTGGACCCAGTACTTC CASGSAGGATWTQYF
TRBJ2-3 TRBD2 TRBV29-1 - TGCAGCGTTTACGGACTAGCGGGAGGGACAGATACGCAGTATTTT CSVYGLAGGTDTQYF
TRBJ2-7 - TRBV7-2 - TGTGCCAGCAGCTTAGGCCGACTAGGCTCCTACGAGCAGTACTTC CASSLGRLGSYEQYF
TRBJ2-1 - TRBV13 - TGTGCCAGCAGCTTGACAGCCTCAGGGGTATACAATGAGCAGTTCTTC CASSLTASGVYNEQFF
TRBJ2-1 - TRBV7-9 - TGTGCCAGCAGCCCCAGGTGGGGGGCTGAGCAGTTCTTC CASSPRWGAEQFF
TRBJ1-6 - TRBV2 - TGTGCCGGACGGGGGGCAGGGTCTAATTCACCCCTCCACTTT CAGRGAGSNSPLHF
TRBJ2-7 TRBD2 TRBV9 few TGTGCCAGCAGCCGAAGCGGGAAGCTCGACGAGCAGTACTTC CASSRSGKLDEQYF
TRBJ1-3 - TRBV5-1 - TGCGCCAGCAGCTTGGCCGTCCCGGCATCCTCTGGAAACACCATATATTTT CASSLAVPASSGNTIYF
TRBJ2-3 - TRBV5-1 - TGCGCCAGCAGCTTGGTTTGGGGGGACACAGATACGCAGTATTTT CASSLVWGDTDTQYF
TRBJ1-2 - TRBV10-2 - TGCGCCAGCAGTGAGGGACAGTTTAGCTATGGCTACACCTTC CASSEGQFSYGYTF
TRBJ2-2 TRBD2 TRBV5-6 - TGTGCCAGCAGCTTGAGACTAGCGGGAGCCACCGGGGAGCTGTTTTTT CASSLRLAGATGELFF
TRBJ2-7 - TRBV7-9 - TGTGCCAGCAGCCCTATGGCGGGAAGACTAATCGAGCAGTACTTC CASSPMAGRLIEQYF
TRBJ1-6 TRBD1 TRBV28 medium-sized TGTGCCAGCAACAGGGGGAGCTCCTATAATTCACCCCTCCACTTT CASNRGSSYNSPLHF
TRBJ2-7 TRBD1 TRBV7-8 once TGTGCCACTGAGGGACAGAGATCCTACGAGCAGTACTTC CATEGQRSYEQYF
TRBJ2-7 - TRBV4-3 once TGCGCCAGCAGCCAACTGGGGCGAGGAGTTGCCGCGGGAGAGCAGTACTTC CASSQLGRGVAAGEQYF
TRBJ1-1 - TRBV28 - TGTGCCAGCAGTTTGAACCTGCAGGTCCTTAGTTACACTGAAGCTTTCTTT CASSLNLQVLSYTEAFF
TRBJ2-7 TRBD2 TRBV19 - TGTGCCAGTAGTATTTCACTAGCGACTCTTTTCTACGAGCAGTACTTC CASSISLATLFYEQYF
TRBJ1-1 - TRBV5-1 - TGCGCCAGCAGCTTGTGGGAAGCGGACACTGAAGCTTTCTTT CASSLWEADTEAFF
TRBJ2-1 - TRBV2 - TGTGCCAGCAGTGCCCGACTATCCCTCTACAATGAGCAGTTCTTC CASSARLSLYNEQFF
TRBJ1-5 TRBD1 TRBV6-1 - TGTGCCAGCAGTGCCTGGGGACAGCGCAATCAGCCCCAGCATTTT CASSAWGQRNQPQHF
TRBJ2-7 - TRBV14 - TGTGCCAGCAGCCGCGTACTTACCTACGAGCAGTACTTC CASSRVLTYEQYF
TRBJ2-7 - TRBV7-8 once TGTGCCAGCAGCCTCATCGACCCTACCGGTGAGCAGTACTTC CASSLIDPTGEQYF
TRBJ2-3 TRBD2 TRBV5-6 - TGTGCCAGCAGCTTGGTGGGGGGGAACTTCGATACGCAGTATTTT CASSLVGGNFDTQYF
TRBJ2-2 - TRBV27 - TGTGCCAGCAGTTTTGGTCACCCGAACACCGGGGAGCTGTTTTTT CASSFGHPNTGELFF
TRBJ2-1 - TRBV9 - TGTGCCAGCAGCGTAGCGACGGCGGGTTCCTACAATGAGCAGTTCTTC CASSVATAGSYNEQFF
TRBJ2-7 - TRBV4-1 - TGCGCCAGCAGCCAAGATAATACAGGACGAACCTACGAGCAGTACTTC CASSQDNTGRTYEQYF
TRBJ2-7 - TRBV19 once TGTGCCAGTAGTTCCGGTACCTACGAGCAGTACTTC CASSSGTYEQYF
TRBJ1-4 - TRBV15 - TGTGCCACCAGCACGGGGGAAAAACTGTTTTTT CATSTGEKLFF
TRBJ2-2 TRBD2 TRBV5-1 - TGCGCCAGCAGCGTGAGGTCCGGGACTAGCGGGGCCGGCCCCTCCGGGGAGCTGTTTTTT CASSVRSGTSGAGPSGELFF
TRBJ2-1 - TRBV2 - TGTGCCAGCAGTGACCAGGAAAGCTCCTACAATGAGCAGTTCTTC CASSDQESSYNEQFF
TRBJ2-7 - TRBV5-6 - TGTGCCAGCAGCCAAGGACTTTCCTACGAGCAGTACTTC CASSQGLSYEQYF
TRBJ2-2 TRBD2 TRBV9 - TGTGCCAGCAGCCCCTGGACTAGCGCTGGCGGGGAGCTGTTTTTT CASSPWTSAGGELFF
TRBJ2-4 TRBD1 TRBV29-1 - TGCACCCTGGACAGGGTCGAGTGCGGCAAAAACATTCAGTACTTC CTLDRVECGKNIQYF
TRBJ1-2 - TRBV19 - TGTGCCAGTAACCGCGGGCAGGGGAACTATGGCTACACCTTC CASNRGQGNYGYTF
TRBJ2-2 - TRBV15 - TGTGCCACCAGCTCTCCAGCGACAAACACCGGGGAGCTGTTTTTT CATSSPATNTGELFF
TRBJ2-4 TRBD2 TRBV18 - TGTGCCAGCTCACCACCGGTAGCGGGGGGTTTCAAAAACATTCAGTACTTC CASSPPVAGGFKNIQYF
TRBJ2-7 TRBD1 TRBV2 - TGTGCCAGCAGTGACTTGGTCCGCCGGGACAGGGCCTACGAGCAGTACTTC CASSDLVRRDRAYEQYF
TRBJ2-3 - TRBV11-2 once TGTGCCAGCAGCCCCGAATATAGGGGGAACGCAGATACGCAGTATTTT CASSPEYRGNADTQYF
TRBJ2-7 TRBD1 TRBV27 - TGTGCCAGCAGTTTATTAGGACAGGGGGCGGGGGAGCAGTACTTC CASSLLGQGAGEQYF
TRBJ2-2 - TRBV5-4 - TGTGCCAGCAGCTTCCCTGGGTGGGTAAACACCGGGGAGCTGTTTTTT CASSFPGWVNTGELFF
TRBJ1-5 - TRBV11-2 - TGTGCCAGCAGCTTTAGTACCGATTTCCCCCAGCATTTT CASSFSTDFPQHF